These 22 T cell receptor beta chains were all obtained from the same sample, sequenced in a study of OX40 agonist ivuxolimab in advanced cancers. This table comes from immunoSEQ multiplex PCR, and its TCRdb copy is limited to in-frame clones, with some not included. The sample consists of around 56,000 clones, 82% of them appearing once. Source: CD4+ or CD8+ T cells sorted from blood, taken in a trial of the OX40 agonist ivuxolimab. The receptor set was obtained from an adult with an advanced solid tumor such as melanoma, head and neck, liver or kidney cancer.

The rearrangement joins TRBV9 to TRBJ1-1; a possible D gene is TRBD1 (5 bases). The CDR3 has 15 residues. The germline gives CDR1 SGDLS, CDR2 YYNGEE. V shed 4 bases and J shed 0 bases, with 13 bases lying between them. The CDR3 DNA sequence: TGTGCCAGCAGCCCTAGGAGACAGTTGAACACTGAAGCTTTCTTT. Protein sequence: CASSPRRQLNTEAFF.

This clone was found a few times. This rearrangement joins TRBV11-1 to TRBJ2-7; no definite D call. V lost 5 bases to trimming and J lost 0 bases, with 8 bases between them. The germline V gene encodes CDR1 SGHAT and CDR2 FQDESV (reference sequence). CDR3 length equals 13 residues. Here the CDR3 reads CASSPGISYEQYF. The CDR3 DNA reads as TGTGCCAGCAGCCCGGGCATCTCCTACGAGCAGTACTTC.

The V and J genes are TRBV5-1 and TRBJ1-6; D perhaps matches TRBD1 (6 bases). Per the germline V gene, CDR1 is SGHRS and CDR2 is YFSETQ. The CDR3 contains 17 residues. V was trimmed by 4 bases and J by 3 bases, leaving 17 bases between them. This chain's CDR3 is CASSTGRDRFYNSPLHF. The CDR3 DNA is TGCGCCAGCAGCACTGGACGCGACAGGTTCTATAATTCACCCCTCCACTTT.

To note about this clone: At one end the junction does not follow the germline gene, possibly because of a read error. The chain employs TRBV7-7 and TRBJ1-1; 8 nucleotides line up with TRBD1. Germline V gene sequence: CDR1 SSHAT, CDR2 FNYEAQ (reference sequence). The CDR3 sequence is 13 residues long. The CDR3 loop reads CASSPGGLTEAFF. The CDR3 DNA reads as TGTGCTAGCAGCCCAGGGGGCCTCACTGAAGCTTTCTTT.

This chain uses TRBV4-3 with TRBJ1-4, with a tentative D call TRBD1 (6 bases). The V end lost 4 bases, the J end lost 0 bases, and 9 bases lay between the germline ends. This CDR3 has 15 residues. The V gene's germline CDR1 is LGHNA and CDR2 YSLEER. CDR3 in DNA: TGCGCCAGCAGCCTTTCAGGGGCAACTAATGAAAAACTGTTTTTT. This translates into CASSLSGATNEKLFF.

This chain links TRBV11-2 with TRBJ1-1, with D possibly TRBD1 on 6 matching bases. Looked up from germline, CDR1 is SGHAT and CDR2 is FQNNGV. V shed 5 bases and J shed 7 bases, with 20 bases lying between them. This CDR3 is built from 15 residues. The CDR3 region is CASSLGPGTRHEAFF. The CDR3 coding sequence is TGTGCCAGCAGCCTAGGCCCCGGGACAAGGCATGAAGCTTTCTTT.

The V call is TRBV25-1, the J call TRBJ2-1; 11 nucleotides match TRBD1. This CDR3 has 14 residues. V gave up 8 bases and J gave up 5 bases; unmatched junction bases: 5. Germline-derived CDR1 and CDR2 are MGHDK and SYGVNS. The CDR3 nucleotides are TGTGCCAGCGGAGGGGACAGGGGGAACAATGAGCAGTTCTTC. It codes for CASGGDRGNNEQFF.

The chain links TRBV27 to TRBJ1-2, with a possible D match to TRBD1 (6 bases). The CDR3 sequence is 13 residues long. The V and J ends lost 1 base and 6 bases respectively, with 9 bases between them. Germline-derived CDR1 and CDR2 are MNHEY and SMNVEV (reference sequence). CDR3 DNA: TGTGCCAGCAGTTTATTTAGGGGGAATGGCTACACCTTC. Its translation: CASSLFRGNGYTF.

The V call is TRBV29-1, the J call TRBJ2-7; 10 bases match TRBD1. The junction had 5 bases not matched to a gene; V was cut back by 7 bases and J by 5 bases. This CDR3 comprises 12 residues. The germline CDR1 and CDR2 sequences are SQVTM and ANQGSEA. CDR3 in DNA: TGCAGCGCCCGGACAGGGGGTGACGAGCAGTACTTC. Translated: CSARTGGDEQYF.

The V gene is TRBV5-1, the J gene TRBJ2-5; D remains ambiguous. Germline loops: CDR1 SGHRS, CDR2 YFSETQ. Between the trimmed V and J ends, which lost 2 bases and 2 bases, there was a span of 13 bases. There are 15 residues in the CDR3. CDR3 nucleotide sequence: TGCGCCAGCAGCTTTGGAGTAACTGTTCAAGAGACCCAGTACTTC. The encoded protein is CASSFGVTVQETQYF.

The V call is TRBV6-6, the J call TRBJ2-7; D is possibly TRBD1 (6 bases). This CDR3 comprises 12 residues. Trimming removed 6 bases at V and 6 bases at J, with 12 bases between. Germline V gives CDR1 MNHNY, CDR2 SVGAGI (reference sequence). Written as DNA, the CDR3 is TGTGCCAGCAGGTACAGGGTCTCCGAGCAGTACTTC. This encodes CASRYRVSEQYF.

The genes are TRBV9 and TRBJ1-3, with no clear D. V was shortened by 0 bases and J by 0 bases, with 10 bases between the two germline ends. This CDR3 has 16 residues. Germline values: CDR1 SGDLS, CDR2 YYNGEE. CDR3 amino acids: CASSVALTSSGNTIYF. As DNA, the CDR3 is TGTGCCAGCAGCGTAGCACTGACCAGCTCTGGAAACACCATATATTTT.

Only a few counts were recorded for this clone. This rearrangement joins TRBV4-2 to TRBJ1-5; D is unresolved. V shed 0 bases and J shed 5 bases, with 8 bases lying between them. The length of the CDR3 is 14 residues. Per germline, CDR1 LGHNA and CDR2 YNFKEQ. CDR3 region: CASSQDFSYQPQHF. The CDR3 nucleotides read TGTGCCAGCAGCCAAGATTTTTCGTATCAGCCCCAGCATTTT.

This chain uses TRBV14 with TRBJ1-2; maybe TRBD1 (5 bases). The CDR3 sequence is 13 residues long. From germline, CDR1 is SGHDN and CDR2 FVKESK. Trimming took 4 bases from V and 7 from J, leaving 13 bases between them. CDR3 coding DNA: TGTGCCAGCAGCCCGTCACTACAGGTTGGCTACACCTTC. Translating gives CASSPSLQVGYTF.

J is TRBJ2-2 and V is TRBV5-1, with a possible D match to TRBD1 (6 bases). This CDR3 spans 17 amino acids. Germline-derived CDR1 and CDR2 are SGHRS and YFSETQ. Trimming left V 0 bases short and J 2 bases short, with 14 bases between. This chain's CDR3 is CASSLDTGHPNTGELFF. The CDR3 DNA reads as TGCGCCAGCAGCTTGGATACGGGACACCCTAACACCGGGGAGCTGTTTTTT.

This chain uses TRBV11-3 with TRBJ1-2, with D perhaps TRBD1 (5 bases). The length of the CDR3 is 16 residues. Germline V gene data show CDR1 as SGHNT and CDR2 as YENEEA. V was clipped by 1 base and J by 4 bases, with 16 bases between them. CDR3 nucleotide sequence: TGTGCCAGCAGCTTAGGATCCACGAGGGGCAGCTATGGCTACACCTTC. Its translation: CASSLGSTRGSYGYTF.

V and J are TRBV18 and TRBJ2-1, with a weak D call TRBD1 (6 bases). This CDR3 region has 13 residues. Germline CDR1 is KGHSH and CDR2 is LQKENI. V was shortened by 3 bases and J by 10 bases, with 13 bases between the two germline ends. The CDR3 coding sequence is TGTGCCAGCTCACCGAAGCAGGGGAAGGAGCAGTTCTTC. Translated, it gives CASSPKQGKEQFF.

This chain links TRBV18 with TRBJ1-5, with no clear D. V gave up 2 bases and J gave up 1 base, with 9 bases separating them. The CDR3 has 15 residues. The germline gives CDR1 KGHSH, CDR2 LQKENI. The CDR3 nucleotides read TGTGCCAGCTCACCAAGCCCAGAGAGCAATCAGCCCCAGCATTTT. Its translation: CASSPSPESNQPQHF.

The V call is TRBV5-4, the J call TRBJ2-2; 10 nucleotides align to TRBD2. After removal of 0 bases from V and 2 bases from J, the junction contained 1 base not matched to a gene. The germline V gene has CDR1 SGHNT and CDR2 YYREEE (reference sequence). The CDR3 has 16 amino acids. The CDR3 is CASSLGTSGNTGELFF. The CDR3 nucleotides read TGTGCCAGCAGCTTGGGGACTAGCGGAAACACCGGGGAGCTGTTTTTT.

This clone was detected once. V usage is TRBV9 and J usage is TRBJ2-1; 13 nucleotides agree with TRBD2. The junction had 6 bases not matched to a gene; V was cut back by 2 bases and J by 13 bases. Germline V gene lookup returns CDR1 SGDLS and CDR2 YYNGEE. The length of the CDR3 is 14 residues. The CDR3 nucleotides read TGTGCCAGCAGCGTCACTAGCGGGGGGGCCAAACAGTTCTTC. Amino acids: CASSVTSGGAKQFF.

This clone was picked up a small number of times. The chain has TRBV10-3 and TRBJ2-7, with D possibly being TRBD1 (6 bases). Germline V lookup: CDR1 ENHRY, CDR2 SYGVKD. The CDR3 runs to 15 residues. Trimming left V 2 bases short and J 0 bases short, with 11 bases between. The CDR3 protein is CAISEDRRSSYEQYF. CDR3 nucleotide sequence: TGTGCCATCAGTGAGGACAGGAGAAGCTCCTACGAGCAGTACTTC.

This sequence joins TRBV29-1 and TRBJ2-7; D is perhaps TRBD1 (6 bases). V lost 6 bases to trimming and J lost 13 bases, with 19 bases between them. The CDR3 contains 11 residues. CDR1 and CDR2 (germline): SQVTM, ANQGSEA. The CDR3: CSVNRDKRLYF. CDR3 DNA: TGCAGCGTCAACCGGGACAAGAGGCTTTACTTC.